The clone carrying this T cell receptor (beta chain) was seen ten or more times. TCR beta CDR3 region amplification was performed from RNA transcripts. Carried out on the TCR CDR3, a first-round RT-PCR used the HTBI primer set. TCRdb reprocessed the multiplex PCR reads with MiXCR, giving one entry per CDR3 protein. The data show 200,000 to 300,000 distinct CDR3 sequences, 16% seen once. V shed 3 bases and J 7 bases; nucleotides not matched to a gene: 8. CDR3 length: 15 residues. The source of the sample is a study of T cells in Graves' hyperthyroidism and ophthalmopathy. Lactation, pregnancy, other autoimmune disease or uncontrolled infection led to exclusion of patients.

The sample taken for sequencing was blood. V gene TRBV12-3 or TRBV12-4 combines with J gene TRBJ2-1; 8 bases match TRBD2. The TCR originated in a woman younger than 30 with Graves' ophthalmopathy. The CDR3 DNA is TGTGCCAGCAGTTTGGCTAGCGGGTCGCGTAATGAGCAGTTCTTC. As protein: CASSLASGSRNEQFF.